This T cell receptor (beta chain) was sequenced in a study of breast tumors, draining lymph nodes, adjacent tissues. TCRdb called the multiplex PCR reads again in MiXCR, with one record for every CDR3 protein. Of over 200,000 distinct CDR3 sequences listed, under 40% were seen once; the top ten hold approximately 3.5%. Study-level findings and limits: Data only fit, rather than demonstrated, lymph node origin of most tumor T cells. Tumor and nontumor repertoires were significantly more similar in luminal-like than in basal-like breast cancer. Compared with lymph nodes, tumors were less diverse; compared with nontumor tissue, more. The data were judged consistent with most tumor T cells coming from lymph node and expanding in tumor.

Axillary draining lymph nodes of breast cancer patients supplied the node samples. V shed 5 bases, J shed 12 bases, and the junction held 21 bases outside the gene matches. Germline V gene sequence: CDR1 MNHEY, CDR2 SVGAGI. This CDR3 has 17 amino acids. On this clonotype: Antigen: not known.

The sequence was obtained from a female donor with breast cancer. Some clones in this sample may be carry-over from other donors' samples. This chain uses TRBV6-5 with TRBJ2-1; 8 nucleotides line up with TRBD2. The sequenced sample consisted of axillary lymph node tissue. For the CDR3, the DNA is TGTGCCAGCAGTCCCCCCGGGGCGGGAGGAACCACAGATACGCAGTTCTTC. Protein sequence: CASSPPGAGGTTDTQFF.